Described below is a single T cell receptor (beta chain) sequence and its context. Its cognate antigen is unknown. The record originates from a study of T cells in Graves' hyperthyroidism and ophthalmopathy. TCR beta CDR3 region amplification was performed from RNA transcripts. TCR CDR3 regions were first amplified by RT-PCR with HTBI primers. Each CDR3 protein is one row after TCRdb ran MiXCR on the multiplex PCR reads. Here the sample spans around 620,000 distinct CDR3 sequences, around 42% being singletons. Whole-study findings and limits: Separation of ophthalmopathy from stable hyperthyroidism was achieved by a 13 V-J model. Ophthalmopathy prediction by the model preceded onset by a median about 6 months. Within blood appeared most thyroid clonotypes that had expanded above 0.001.

CDR3 length: 14 residues. Germline CDR1 reads SEHNR; CDR2 reads FQNEAQ (reference sequence). V was clipped by 6 bases and J by 7 bases, with 15 bases between them. Clinicians diagnosed patients from clinical symptoms, serum thyroxine and TRAb, thyroid ultrasound and orbital computed tomography. This TCR was recovered from an adult woman with Graves' disease, either hyperthyroidism or ophthalmopathy (not recorded which). The source material was peripheral blood or thyroid tissue (not recorded which). The rearrangement uses TRBV7-9 and TRBJ2-2; no definite D call. CDR3 DNA sequence: TGTGCCAGCAGGGGCCCAAATGTTGTCGGGGAGCTGTTTTTT. Residues: CASRGPNVVGELFF.